This T cell receptor beta chain is from a study of blood T cell repertoires in COVID-19. The overall study: The United States, Italy and Spain provided the acute and convalescent COVID-19 samples. Sources were T cells, B-cell-depleted T cells, or PBMCs; the material itself was cDNA or gDNA.

How the authors handled the data: Amplification of reference gene primers was used by the study to estimate nucleated cell counts. TCRdb keeps only in-frame clones here, not all; method: immunoSEQ multiplex PCR. V and J calls and clone size are given by that table; D and trimming were obtained from the DNA. The data contain about 150,000 clones, around nine tenths of them singletons. The CDR3 length is 14 residues. Germline CDR1 LNHDA, CDR2 SQIVND (reference sequence). Trimming pared 4 bases from V and 8 bases from J, leaving 14 bases between. Sequencing was carried out using peripheral blood. The TCR originated in a human donor in a cohort sampled during active COVID-19. The chain uses TRBV19 and TRBJ2-2, with D possibly matching TRBD1 (5 bases). This CDR3 reads CASSTPGISGELFF. CDR3 bases: TGTGCCAGTAGTACCCCAGGGATTTCTGGGGAGCTGTTTTTT.